Only a few counts were recorded for the clone carrying this T cell receptor beta chain. With 6 bases removed from V and 2 bases from J, the gap between germline ends came to 20 bases. This CDR3 contains 15 residues. Germline CDR1 and CDR2: SQVTM and ANQGSEA. The data were taken from a study of regulatory T cells in long-lasting Graves disease. Time point in this sample: newly diagnosed GD, antithyroid drugs for less than 3 months. The TCR library was prepared using RNA isolated from PBMCs. Through Arm-PCR of CDR3 regions and iRepertoire HTBI primers, TCR beta libraries were built. From the multiplex PCR reads, TCRdb called clonotypes with MiXCR, one entry per CDR3 protein. Among roughly 380,000 distinct CDR3 sequences listed, 16% were seen once. The sample was also reused in another study, on T cells in Graves' hyperthyroidism and ophthalmopathy. That paper notes: Together with thyroid ultrasound, orbital computed tomography, serum thyroxine and TRAb, clinical symptoms were used for diagnoses.

The chain uses TRBV29-1 and TRBJ2-7, with no clear D. This TCR derives from a middle-aged man with Graves disease. This specimen consisted of peripheral blood mononuclear cells (PBMCs), obtained at new diagnosis, from a patient treated with antithyroid drugs. The CDR3 bases are TGCAGCGTGGGGAATCGGTTGGGCCGGCCCTACGAGCAGTACTTC. It translates to CSVGNRLGRPYEQYF.